This T cell receptor (beta chain) originates from a study of T cells expressing NK-cell markers. Turning to the study itself: Sequencing covered eight donors, seven HCMV-seropositive and one seronegative.

From its re-call of the 5' RACE reads, TCRdb lists each CDR3 protein once, without DNA. Recorded here are some 410,000 distinct CDR3 sequences; the top ten clones represent about 7.1%. The sequencing input was blood T cells: a sorted CD56 or NKG2C T cell subset, CD4+ or CD8+ T cells, or bulk PBMC T cells (not recorded which). The receptor was derived from a woman between 18 and 69 years old in good health.

CDR3: CASTRLGGTDTQYF. The chain links TRBV25-1 to TRBJ2-3; there is no DNA to check the TCRdb D call of TRBD2. The CDR3 runs 14 residues. CDR1 is MGHDK, CDR2 SYGVNS, per germline. Variable domain in full (rest from reference TRBV25-1 and TRBJ2-3): EADIYQTPRYLVIGTGKKITLECSQTMGHDKMYWYQQDPGMELHLIHYSYGVNSTEKGDLSSESTVSRIRTEHFPLTLESARPSHTSQYLCASTRLGGTDTQYFGPGTRLTVL.